A selection of T cell receptor beta chains follows, all from one sample in a study of response to subunit inactivated influenza vaccine. Using its own MiXCR run on the RT-PCR reads, TCRdb lists one record per CDR3 protein. The sample records about 650,000 distinct CDR3 sequences, 15% to 17% being singletons. Sequencing used PBMCs from blood, obtained approximately 13 days after vaccination. The receptors here all came from a man aged 45 to 65 who received an inactivated influenza vaccine. CDR3s include the opening cysteine and the closing phenylalanine or tryptophan. Fields, in order: clone size, D gene, V gene, J gene, CDR3 protein, CDR3 DNA. The D gene is left open where the match is weak. A row's size may be missing; if present it is once, few, many or a size class.

few	NA	TRBV20-1	TRBJ1-2	CSAIRGAGGGYTF	TGCAGTGCTATCAGGGGAGCTGGGGGTGGCTACACCTTC
NA	NA	TRBV4-1	TRBJ1-6	CASSQGLGTKGISSYNSPLHF	TGCGCCAGCAGCCAAGGACTCGGGACAAAGGGGATAAGCTCCTATAATTCACCCCTCCACTTT
NA	NA	TRBV12-3/TRBV12-4	TRBJ2-7	CASSLRVEEQYF	TGTGCCAGCAGTTTGAGGGTAGAGGAGCAGTACTTC
NA	NA	TRBV13	TRBJ2-7	CASSLGVAPRREQYF	TGTGCCAGCAGCTTAGGCGTGGCCCCTAGGCGCGAGCAGTACTTC
NA	NA	TRBV20-1	TRBJ2-1	CSARGDYIRNEQFF	TGCAGTGCTCGCGGGGATTACATACGCAATGAGCAGTTCTTC
NA	NA	TRBV5-1	TRBJ2-7	CASSLGGGPTSEQYF	TGCGCCAGCAGCTTGGGGGGTGGTCCTACTAGCGAGCAGTACTTC
few	TRBD1	TRBV24-1	TRBJ2-1	CATSEPTGNNEQFF	TGTGCCACCAGCGAACCGACAGGGAACAATGAGCAGTTCTTC
few	NA	TRBV29-1	TRBJ1-2	CSVDLEINYGYTF	TGCAGCGTTGATCTGGAAATTAACTATGGCTACACCTTC
once	NA	TRBV20-1	TRBJ1-4	CSVAAVGEKLFF	TGCAGTGTAGCGGCGGTTGGAGAAAAACTGTTTTTT
NA	NA	TRBV27	TRBJ1-6	CASSFQENSPLHF	TGTGCCAGCAGTTTCCAGGAGAATTCACCCCTCCACTTT
many	TRBD1	TRBV5-1	TRBJ2-7	CASSLGTGNHEQYF	TGCGCCAGCAGCTTGGGGACAGGGAACCACGAGCAGTACTTC
NA	TRBD2	TRBV4-2	TRBJ2-1	CASSQAGTSGRWTSNEQFF	TGTGCCAGCAGCCAGGCTGGGACTAGCGGGCGTTGGACTAGCAATGAGCAGTTCTTC
NA	NA	TRBV4-2	TRBJ2-1	CASSKVGLRDNEQFF	TGTGCCAGCAGCAAAGTAGGCCTTCGGGATAATGAGCAGTTCTTC
NA	TRBD2	TRBV3-1	TRBJ2-3	CASSQERQRDTDTQYF	TGTGCCAGCAGCCAAGAAAGACAGCGGGACACAGATACGCAGTATTTT
NA	NA	TRBV20-1	TRBJ2-1	CSATPFLNEQFF	TGCAGTGCTACTCCTTTTCTAAATGAGCAGTTCTTC
many	NA	TRBV7-9	TRBJ2-5	CASSRTNQETQYF	TGTGCCAGCAGCCGGACCAACCAAGAGACCCAGTACTTC
NA	NA	TRBV6-6	TRBJ1-1	CASSRSFNTEAFF	TGTGCCAGCAGCCGATCGTTTAACACTGAAGCTTTCTTT
few	NA	TRBV3-1	TRBJ2-1	CASSQEPGPYNEQFF	TGTGCCAGCAGCCAAGAGCCGGGTCCTTACAATGAGCAGTTCTTC
NA	NA	TRBV5-1	TRBJ1-5	CASSLVPSNNQPQHF	TGCGCCAGCAGCTTGGTGCCCAGCAACAATCAGCCCCAGCATTTT
few	NA	TRBV2	TRBJ2-7	CASSEFAGTLEQYF	TGTGCCAGCAGTGAGTTTGCGGGAACTCTCGAGCAGTACTTC
many	TRBD2	TRBV28	TRBJ2-7	CASSNAGRDEQYF	TGTGCCAGCAGCAATGCAGGGAGGGACGAGCAGTACTTC
few	TRBD1	TRBV20-1	TRBJ1-5	CSLGQGHNQPQHF	TGCAGTCTTGGACAGGGACACAATCAGCCCCAGCATTTT
few	NA	TRBV10-3	TRBJ1-2	CAISGDGERGYTF	TGTGCCATCAGTGGCGACGGTGAAAGGGGCTACACCTTC
NA	TRBD1	TRBV12-3/TRBV12-4	TRBJ1-1	CASSFYSRGTTEAFF	TGTGCCAGCAGTTTCTATTCCAGGGGGACCACTGAAGCTTTCTTT
few	TRBD1	TRBV4-3	TRBJ2-7	CASSLLPGQGYEQYF	TGCGCCAGCAGCCTCCTACCGGGACAGGGCTACGAGCAGTACTTC
NA	NA	TRBV20-1	TRBJ2-5	CSARRGAGETQYF	TGCAGTGCTAGACGGGGGGCCGGGGAGACCCAGTACTTC
few	NA	TRBV10-2	TRBJ1-1	CASSDPRTEAFF	TGCGCCAGCAGTGACCCGAGGACTGAAGCTTTCTTT
few	TRBD2	TRBV20-1	TRBJ2-5	CSASELAGVYETQYF	TGCAGTGCTAGCGAACTAGCGGGGGTTTATGAGACCCAGTACTTC
few	TRBD1	TRBV3-1	TRBJ2-5	CASSQLGQGQETQYF	TGTGCCAGCAGCCAACTCGGACAGGGCCAAGAGACCCAGTACTTC
many	NA	TRBV5-1	TRBJ2-2	CASSLSGTNTGELFF	TGCGCCAGCAGCTTGTCCGGGACTAACACCGGGGAGCTGTTTTTT
few	TRBD2	TRBV6-1	TRBJ2-4	CAASRGASGGQNIQYF	TGTGCCGCATCCCGAGGGGCTAGCGGGGGACAAAACATTCAGTACTTC
many	TRBD1	TRBV6-5	TRBJ2-1	CASSYVGQGRKDEQFF	TGTGCCAGCAGTTACGTAGGACAGGGGAGGAAGGATGAGCAGTTCTTC
few	NA	TRBV3-1	TRBJ1-5	CASSQVGAGQPQHF	TGTGCCAGCAGCCAAGTGGGGGCCGGGCAGCCCCAGCATTTT
many	NA	TRBV10-1	TRBJ2-2	CASSGARSNGELFF	TGCGCCAGCAGTGGGGCTAGATCGAACGGGGAGCTGTTTTTT
NA	TRBD2	TRBV4-2	TRBJ2-5	CASSQGGDKNF	TGTGCCAGCAGCCAGGGGGGGGATAAGAACTTC
NA	NA	TRBV6-5	TRBJ2-3	CASSYSTVTDYTQYF	TGTGCCAGCAGTTACTCGACCGTAACTGACTATACGCAGTATTTT
NA	NA	TRBV11-1	TRBJ2-3	CASREDRNTDTQYF	TGTGCCAGCAGGGAAGACAGAAACACAGATACGCAGTATTTT
NA	TRBD1	TRBV12-3/TRBV12-4	TRBJ1-5	CASSEQGGGNQPQHF	TGTGCCAGCAGCGAACAGGGGGGAGGCAATCAGCCCCAGCATTTT
few	TRBD2	TRBV9	TRBJ2-7	CASSVGPAGVGEQYF	TGTGCCAGCAGCGTAGGGCCAGCGGGAGTCGGGGAGCAGTACTTC
few	TRBD2	TRBV20-1	TRBJ2-1	CSAKASGSFQYNEQFF	TGCAGTGCCAAGGCTAGCGGGAGTTTCCAATACAATGAGCAGTTCTTC
NA	TRBD1	TRBV12-3/TRBV12-4	TRBJ2-3	CASSRDRSADTQYF	TGTGCCAGCAGTCGGGACAGGTCTGCAGATACGCAGTATTTT
NA	NA	TRBV14	TRBJ2-2	CASSQVGGLFTGELFF	TGTGCCAGCAGCCAAGTAGGGGGGCTGTTCACCGGGGAGCTGTTTTTT
NA	NA	TRBV12-3/TRBV12-4	TRBJ2-3	CASSPIGWTSTDTQYF	TGTGCCAGCAGCCCCATTGGGTGGACTAGCACAGATACGCAGTATTTT
NA	TRBD2	TRBV18	TRBJ2-1	CASSPPLAGLPEQFF	TGTGCCAGCTCACCACCACTAGCGGGACTACCTGAGCAGTTCTTC
NA	NA	TRBV7-6	TRBJ2-7	CASSARREIYEQYF	TGTGCCAGCAGCGCGCGTAGGGAGATCTACGAGCAGTACTTC
few	NA	TRBV5-6	TRBJ1-5	CASSLAGLGDQPQHF	TGTGCCAGCAGCCTCGCAGGGTTGGGCGATCAGCCCCAGCATTTT
NA	NA	TRBV20-1	TRBJ2-2	CSASPNLLAGELFF	TGCAGTGCTAGCCCGAACTTATTAGCCGGGGAGCTGTTTTTT
NA	TRBD1	TRBV6-5	TRBJ2-6	CASSYFGTVASGANVLTF	TGTGCCAGCAGTTACTTTGGGACAGTCGCCTCTGGGGCCAACGTCCTGACTTTC
many	NA	TRBV12-3/TRBV12-4	TRBJ2-5	CASSFSEETQYF	TGTGCCAGCAGTTTTTCCGAAGAGACCCAGTACTTC
NA	NA	TRBV3-1	TRBJ2-5	CASSKRARQETQYF	TGTGCCTCCTCCAAGCGGGCCCGACAAGAGACCCAGTACTTC
few	NA	TRBV21-1	TRBJ2-7	CASSKGGSETSFSYSYEQYF	TGTGCCAGCAGCAAAGGGGGGTCCGAGACGTCATTTTCTTACTCCTACGAGCAGTACTTC
NA	NA	TRBV10-3	TRBJ2-1	CAISESGGEQFF	TGTGCCATCAGTGAGTCCGGGGGAGAGCAGTTCTTC
few	NA	TRBV12-3/TRBV12-4	TRBJ1-6	CASSPQTGDNSPLHF	TGTGCCAGCAGCCCGCAGACAGGAGATAATTCACCCCTCCACTTT